What follows are 19 T cell receptor beta chains derived from one specimen sequenced in a study of control samples from healthy donors and cancer patients (dated by TCRdb to the early 2020s). The library was made by the immunoSEQ multiplex PCR assay. Drawn from immuneACCESS, this table holds only the in-frame rearrangements with V and J called that TCRdb kept. Clones are partly lost; checked studies trace under half to an unresolved V gene and leave the rest unexplained. This sample gives about 410,000 clones in total; more than 80% of them show up just once. The ten largest clones add up to 6% to 7% of the sample. Sequencing was carried out using PBMCs. These receptors were obtained from a man aged 35 to 55 with head and neck cancer.

This chain's CDR3 is CASSLQGFNQPQHF. CDR3 in DNA: TGTGCCAGCAGCTTGCAAGGGTTCAATCAGCCCCAGCATTTT. This sequence joins TRBV5-5 and TRBJ1-5; D remains ambiguous. V lost 1 base and J lost 3, with 8 bases in between. Germline CDR1 and CDR2: SGHKS and YYEKEE (reference sequence). CDR3 length equals 14 residues.

The J gene is TRBJ1-5, the V gene TRBV21-1. TRBV21-1 counts as a pseudogene. This CDR3 is 17 amino acids long. Here the CDR3 reads CASSKKGCEHQYQPQHF. The CDR3 region has the DNA TGTGCCAGCAGCAAAAAAGGCTGCGAACACCAATATCAGCCCCAGCATTTT.

The V call is TRBV19, the J call TRBJ1-5; D gene unclear. Per the germline V gene, CDR1 is LNHDA and CDR2 is SQIVND (reference sequence). The CDR3 runs 13 residues. Trimming shortened V by 8 bases and J by 0 bases, and 8 bases separated the two germline ends. The CDR3 nucleotides read TGTGCCAGTGAGTCTTATAGCAATCAGCCCCAGCATTTT. Translating it yields CASESYSNQPQHF. The full variable domain, rest sourced from reference TRBV19 and TRBJ1-5, is DGGITQSPKYLFRKEGQNVTLSCEQNLNHDAMYWYRQDPGQGLRLIYYSQIVNDFQKGDIAEGYSVSREKKESFPLTVTSAQKNPTAFYLCASESYSNQPQHFGDGTRLSIL.

The rearrangement links TRBV5-1 to TRBJ2-1; perhaps D is TRBD1 or TRBD2 (5 bases each). CDR3 length: 15 amino acids. Trimming removed 8 bases at V and 3 bases at J, with 18 bases between. Germline assignment: CDR1 SGHRS and CDR2 YFSETQ. CDR3 sequence reads: CASILDSGGYNEQFF. CDR3 nucleotide sequence: TGCGCCAGTATCTTAGACAGTGGGGGCTACAATGAGCAGTTCTTC.

The chain combines TRBV27 with TRBJ2-2; maybe TRBD1 (6 bases). Deletions cut 7 bases from V and 2 bases from J, with 17 bases between. Looked up from germline, CDR1 is MNHEY and CDR2 is SMNVEV (reference sequence). The CDR3 sequence is 16 residues long. The CDR3 DNA reads as TGTGCCAGCACTCCGGCCGTGGGGGCCAACACCGGGGAGCTGTTTTTT. It yields the protein CASTPAVGANTGELFF.

The chain links TRBV6-5 to TRBJ1-5; possibly TRBD1 for D (5 bases). The CDR3 is 15 amino acids. V shed 6 bases and J shed 2 bases, with 14 bases lying between them. Germline loops: CDR1 MNHEY, CDR2 SVGAGI. CDR3 nucleotides: TGTGCCAGCAGAAGGACACGGGACGGCAATCAGCCCCAGCATTTT. It is translated as CASRRTRDGNQPQHF.

The V call is TRBV10-3, the J call TRBJ1-1; D uncertain. The germline CDR1 and CDR2 sequences are ENHRY and SYGVKD. The CDR3 loop spans 13 amino acids. Trimming stripped 3 bases from V and 3 bases from J, with 8 bases between. CDR3: CAISDGVDTEAFF. The CDR3 bases are TGTGCCATCAGTGATGGGGTGGACACTGAAGCTTTCTTT.

V gene TRBV25-1 combines with J gene TRBJ2-3; 12 bases align to TRBD2. V lost 10 bases to trimming and J lost 0 bases; unmatched junction nucleotides: 8. There are 16 residues in the CDR3. Per the germline V gene, CDR1 is MGHDK and CDR2 is SYGVNS. The CDR3: CATELAGGSSTDTQYF. CDR3 nucleotide sequence: TGTGCCACCGAACTAGCGGGGGGCTCCAGCACAGATACGCAGTATTTT.

The chain is built from TRBV5-1 and TRBJ2-1; D is ambiguous. V was trimmed by 0 bases and J by 6 bases, leaving 7 bases between them. The V gene's germline CDR1 is SGHRS and CDR2 YFSETQ. The CDR3 spans 13 residues. The CDR3 reads CASSLDPRNEQFF. CDR3 nucleotide sequence: TGCGCCAGCAGCTTGGATCCTCGCAATGAGCAGTTCTTC.

The genes are TRBV5-6 and TRBJ1-2, with TRBD1 identical over 7 bases. V lost 5 bases, J lost 0 bases, and 4 bases stayed unmatched. The germline CDR1 and CDR2 sequences are SGHDT and YYEEEE. CDR3 length: 14 residues. CDR3 sequence: CASRFQGANYGYTF. CDR3 DNA: TGTGCCAGCAGATTCCAGGGGGCTAACTATGGCTACACCTTC.

This sequence joins TRBV29-1 and TRBJ1-5; D gene ambiguous. The CDR3 has 15 amino acids. CDR1 is SQVTM and CDR2 is ANQGSEA in the germline V gene. Deletions cut 6 bases from V and 0 bases from J, with 15 bases between. CDR3 DNA: TGCAGCGTGGGCTTCTCAGGAGATAGCAATCAGCCCCAGCATTTT. Amino acids: CSVGFSGDSNQPQHF.

This clone was counted once. This chain connects TRBV11-2 to TRBJ2-3; perhaps TRBD2 as D (6 bases). The germline CDR1 and CDR2 sequences are SGHAT and FQNNGV. This CDR3 spans 16 amino acids. V gave up 5 bases and J gave up 5 bases, with 20 bases separating them. CDR3 bases: TGTGCCAGCAGCCTCTGGGGACTTGGGTCTGGAGATACGCAGTATTTT. Translating gives CASSLWGLGSGDTQYF. The full variable domain, with the rest looked up from reference TRBV11-2 and TRBJ2-3, is EAGVAQSPRYKIIEKRQSVAFWCNPISGHATLYWYQQILGQGPKLLIQFQNNGVVDDSQLPKDRFSAERLKGVDSTLKIQPAKLEDSAVYLCASSLWGLGSGDTQYFGPGTRLTVL.

The gene calls are TRBV9 and TRBJ2-1; 16 positions agree with TRBD2. J was trimmed by 9 bases and V by 7 bases; bases with no gene match: 4. Germline V CDR1 and CDR2: SGDLS, YYNGEE. CDR3 length: 14 residues. The CDR3 sequence: CASGTSGREGEQFF. The CDR3, as DNA: TGTGCCAGCGGGACTAGCGGGAGGGAAGGTGAGCAGTTCTTC.

This chain's CDR3 is CAWEGLSTSTDTQYF. CDR3 sequence (DNA): TGTGCCTGGGAGGGACTATCTACTAGCACAGATACGCAGTATTTT. The chain has TRBV30 and TRBJ2-3; 7 nucleotides agree with TRBD2. After removal of 5 bases from V and 0 bases from J, the junction contained 8 bases not matched to a gene. This CDR3 is built from 15 residues. The germline V gene has CDR1 GTSNPN and CDR2 SVGIG (reference sequence).

V gene TRBV5-4 combines with J gene TRBJ1-1, with D uncertain. The germline V gene encodes CDR1 SGHNT and CDR2 YYREEE (reference sequence). The CDR3 loop spans 13 amino acids. The germline V and J ends were trimmed by 1 base and 1 base, with 5 bases remaining between them. CDR3 sequence (DNA): TGTGCCAGCAGCTTGCGGGGGAACACTGAAGCTTTCTTT. Translated: CASSLRGNTEAFF.

The rearrangement uses TRBV6-5 and TRBJ2-3; D is unclear. Trimming took 6 bases from V and 5 from J, leaving 9 bases between them. The CDR3 is 12 residues long. Per the germline V gene, CDR1 is MNHEY and CDR2 is SVGAGI. As DNA, the CDR3 is TGTGCCAGCAGCAGTCCTCTAGATACGCAGTATTTT. Protein sequence: CASSSPLDTQYF.

The chain couples TRBV28 to TRBJ2-7; 8 bases map to TRBD2. From germline, CDR1 is MDHEN and CDR2 SYDVKM. V shed 6 bases and J 3 bases; nucleotides not matched to a gene: 4. CDR3 length equals 13 residues. The CDR3 DNA follows: TGTGCCAGCAGCCCGGGACTAGTCTACGAGCAGTACTTC. Translating it yields CASSPGLVYEQYF.

The gene calls are TRBV10-1 and TRBJ2-2; D is undetermined. The CDR3 runs 14 residues. Between the trimmed V and J ends, which lost 3 bases and 8 bases, there was a span of 13 bases. Germline V gene lookup returns CDR1 WNHNN and CDR2 SYGVQD (reference sequence). In DNA form, the CDR3 reads TGCGCCAGCAGTGAAACTCAGATCTCTGGGGAGCTGTTTTTT. Translated, it gives CASSETQISGELFF.

The chain employs TRBV7-8 and TRBJ1-1; no definite D call. This CDR3 is built from 14 residues. Trimming left V 4 bases short and J 4 bases short, with 13 bases between. Germline loops: CDR1 SGHVS, CDR2 FQNEAQ. CDR3 bases: TGTGCCAGCAGCTCGGCGCCGGGAGGCACTGAAGCTTTCTTT. Amino acid sequence: CASSSAPGGTEAFF.